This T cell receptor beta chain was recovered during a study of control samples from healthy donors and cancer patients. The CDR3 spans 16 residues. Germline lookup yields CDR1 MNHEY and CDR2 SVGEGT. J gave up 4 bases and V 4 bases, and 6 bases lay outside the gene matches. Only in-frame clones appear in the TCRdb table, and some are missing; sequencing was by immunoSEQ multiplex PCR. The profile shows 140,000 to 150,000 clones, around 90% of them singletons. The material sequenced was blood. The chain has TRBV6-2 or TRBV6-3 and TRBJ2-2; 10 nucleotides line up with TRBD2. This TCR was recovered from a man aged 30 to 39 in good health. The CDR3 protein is CASSSQRGGSTGELFF. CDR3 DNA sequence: TGTGCCAGCAGTTCTCAGCGGGGGGGCTCCACCGGGGAGCTGTTTTTT.